This TCR beta chain was sequenced during a study of T cell responses to AZD1222 COVID-19 vaccine. Sequencing was performed with immunoSEQ multiplex PCR; in TCRdb, only in-frame clones are kept and a portion is missing. In the table there are under 150,000 clones, about nine tenths of which are singletons. Germline loops: CDR1 SEHNR, CDR2 FQNEAQ (reference sequence). CDR3 length: 13 residues. With 5 bases removed from V and 2 bases from J, the gap between germline ends came to 9 bases. Sequenced material: peripheral blood, taken 28 days after the second AZD1222 dose. This receptor was identified in an adult who received the AZD1222 COVID-19 vaccine. The chain recombines TRBV7-9 with TRBJ1-2; weak D call: TRBD1 (6 bases). The CDR3: CASSVGQNYGYTF. CDR3 nucleotides: TGTGCCAGCAGCGTAGGACAGAACTATGGCTACACCTTC.